A selection of T cell receptor beta chains follows, all from one sample in a study of post-analysis software for immune sequencing data. TCRdb processed the PCR reads anew with MiXCR; each CDR3 protein has one entry. The sample has almost 700,000 distinct CDR3 sequences; 59% are singletons. The sample comprised blood. Source of these receptors: a girl aged 2 to 10 with multiple sclerosis. Both conserved end residues are part of each CDR3. Each record gives: CDR3 protein, CDR3 DNA, clone size, J gene, D gene, V gene. A D gene is named only where the DNA matches it firmly. Clone size is given for some rows only: seen once, a few or many times, or a class if the clone is expanded.

CASRSDREHTDTQYF,TGTGCCAGCAGGTCGGACAGGGAACACACAGATACGCAGTATTTT,-,TRBJ2-3,TRBD1,TRBV13
CSAREGTGFYNEQFF,TGCAGTGCTAGAGAAGGGACAGGGTTCTACAATGAGCAGTTCTTC,-,TRBJ2-1,TRBD1,TRBV20-1
CSVVRWAGGTKTQYF,TGCAGCGTTGTGAGGTGGGCAGGGGGCACGAAGACCCAGTACTTC,few,TRBJ2-5,TRBD1,TRBV29-1
CASSTRGGSSGYTF,TGTGCCAGCAGCACTCGAGGGGGATCTTCCGGCTACACCTTC,-,TRBJ1-2,-,TRBV13
CASSLGTGTVYTF,TGCGCCAGCAGCCTAGGGACAGGGACAGTGTACACCTTC,-,TRBJ1-2,TRBD1,TRBV4-1
CASSLLTRGQETQYF,TGTGCCAGCAGTTTACTTACTAGGGGACAAGAGACCCAGTACTTC,few,TRBJ2-5,-,TRBV12-3/TRBV12-4
CASSFELADTQYF,TGTGCCAGCAGTTTCGAACTAGCAGATACGCAGTATTTT,-,TRBJ2-3,-,TRBV12-3/TRBV12-4
CASRPTGGRQETQYF,TGCGCCAGCAGGCCTACAGGGGGAAGACAAGAGACCCAGTACTTC,-,TRBJ2-5,TRBD1,TRBV5-1
CSASLPSGGVDTQYF,TGCAGTGCTAGTCTTCCTAGCGGGGGGGTAGATACGCAGTATTTT,-,TRBJ2-3,TRBD2,TRBV20-1
CASSKPTGAARNEQFF,TGTGCCAGCAGCAAACCCACAGGGGCCGCAAGGAATGAGCAGTTCTTC,few,TRBJ2-1,TRBD1,TRBV7-2